This T cell receptor (beta chain) was found in a study of blood T cells in healthy people across ages. The use of a sample-barcoded 5' primer and a J-beta primer mix characterized a second PCR of 7 to 11 cycles. TCRdb processed the 5' RACE reads anew with MiXCR; each CDR3 protein has one entry. This sample has some 1,000,000 distinct CDR3 sequences, with 20% to 25% found just once. The J segment lost 2 bases and the V segment lost 4 bases, leaving 5 bases of the junction unmatched. Germline lookup yields CDR1 SGHVS and CDR2 FNYEAQ. This CDR3 comprises 14 residues. The study's findings and limits: Fewer expanded clones and more diversity marked long-lived versus aged donors.

This clonotype was counted at least ten times. The antigen is not known. No fewer than 6.5 million PBMCs went into each sample. This sample was also put to use in a study of T cells of mothers and their children. That work contributes: Study donors consisted of three healthy Caucasian mothers and their six children. Related and unrelated pairs show similar shaping of TCR recombination output by thymic selection.

This TCR came from a girl aged 2-9 years in good health. The sequenced material came from blood. This chain connects TRBV7-6 to TRBJ2-7, with TRBD1 matching 7 bases. The CDR3 spells CASSSGTATYEQYF. CDR3 nucleotide sequence: TGTGCCAGCAGCTCCGGGACAGCGACCTACGAGCAGTACTTC.